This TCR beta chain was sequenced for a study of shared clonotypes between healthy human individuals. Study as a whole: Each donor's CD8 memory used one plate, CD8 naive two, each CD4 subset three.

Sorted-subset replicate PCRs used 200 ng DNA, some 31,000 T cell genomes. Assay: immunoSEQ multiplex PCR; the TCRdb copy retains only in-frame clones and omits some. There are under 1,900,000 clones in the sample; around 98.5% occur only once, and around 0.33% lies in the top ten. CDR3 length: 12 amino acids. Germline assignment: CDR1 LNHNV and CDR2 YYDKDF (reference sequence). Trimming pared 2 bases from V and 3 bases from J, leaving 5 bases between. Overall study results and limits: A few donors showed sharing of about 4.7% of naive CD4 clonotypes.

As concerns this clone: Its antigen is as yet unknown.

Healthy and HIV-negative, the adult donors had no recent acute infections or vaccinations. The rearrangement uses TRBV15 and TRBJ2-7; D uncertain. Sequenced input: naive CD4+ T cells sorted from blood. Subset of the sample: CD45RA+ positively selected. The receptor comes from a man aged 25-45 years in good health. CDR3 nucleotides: TGTGCCACCAGCAGATTTAGCTACGAGCAGTACTTC. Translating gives CATSRFSYEQYF.